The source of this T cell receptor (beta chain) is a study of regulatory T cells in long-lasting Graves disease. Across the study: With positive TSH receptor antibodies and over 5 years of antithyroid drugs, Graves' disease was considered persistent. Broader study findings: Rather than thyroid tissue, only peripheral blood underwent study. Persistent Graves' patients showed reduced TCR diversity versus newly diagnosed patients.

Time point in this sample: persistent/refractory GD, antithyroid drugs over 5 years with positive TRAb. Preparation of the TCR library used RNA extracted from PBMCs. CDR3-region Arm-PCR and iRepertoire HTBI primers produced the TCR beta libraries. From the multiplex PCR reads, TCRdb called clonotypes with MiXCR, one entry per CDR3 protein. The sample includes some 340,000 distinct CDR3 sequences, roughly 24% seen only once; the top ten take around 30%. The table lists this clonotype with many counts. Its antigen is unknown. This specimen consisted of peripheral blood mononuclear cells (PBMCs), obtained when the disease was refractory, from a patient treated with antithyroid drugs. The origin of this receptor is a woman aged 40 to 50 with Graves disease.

CDR3 bases: TGTGCCAGCAGTCAAAGTTTAGGGCCAGGGAGTGGAACTGAAGCTTTCTTT. Its translation: CASSQSLGPGSGTEAFF. The V call is TRBV2, the J call TRBJ1-1, with TRBD1 as a possible D gene (5 bases). CDR3 length: 17 residues. Trimming cost V 5 bases and J 5 bases, with 24 bases left between them. Germline CDR1 is SNHLY and CDR2 is FYNNEI.